Following are 21 T cell receptor beta chains from one sample sequenced in a study of blood T cell repertoires in COVID-19 (dated by TCRdb to 2019 to 2021). Library prep was done by the immunoSEQ multiplex PCR assay. The source is immuneACCESS, and TCRdb retained only in-frame sequences with V and J called. Part of the clones is not carried over; for the studies checked, unresolved V genes explain less than half of this, and the remainder is unexplained. The sample yields 190,000 or so clones; around 87% were counted once. The top ten hold about 2.6% of the sample. The specimen sequenced was peripheral blood. These receptor sequences come from a man aged 40-49 years with active or convalescent COVID-19.

The chain uses TRBV2 and TRBJ1-1; 8 bases agree with TRBD1. The V and J ends lost 6 bases and 4 bases, in that order; junction bases with no gene match: 10. There are 15 residues in the CDR3. The germline gives CDR1 SNHLY, CDR2 FYNNEI. The DNA of the CDR3 is TGTGCCAGCAGAAGAGACGGACAGGGAGGCACTGAAGCTTTCTTT. Its protein product is CASRRDGQGGTEAFF.

CDR3 loop: CASSFCVNEQFF. CDR3 bases: TGTGCCAGCAGCTTTTGCGTCAATGAGCAGTTCTTC. The V gene is TRBV7-2, the J gene TRBJ2-1; D is undetermined. Germline lookup yields CDR1 SGHTA and CDR2 FQGNSA. Trimming pared 3 bases from V and 6 bases from J, leaving 6 bases between. This CDR3 has 12 amino acids.

CDR3 bases: TGCAGCGTTGAGGCAGGGGGCAACTCAAGGGATGAAGCTTTCTTT. It is translated as CSVEAGGNSRDEAFF. V gene TRBV29-1 combines with J gene TRBJ1-1; 8 bases match TRBD1. This CDR3 has 15 residues. Trimming removed 3 bases from V and 7 bases from J; junction bases left unmatched: 13. CDR1 SQVTM and CDR2 ANQGSEA come from the germline V gene.

The chain links TRBV29-1 to TRBJ1-1; 11 bases fit TRBD1. This CDR3 contains 14 residues. V gave up 5 bases and J gave up 5 bases; unmatched junction bases: 7. Germline V gene lookup returns CDR1 SQVTM and CDR2 ANQGSEA. As DNA, the CDR3 is TGCAGCGTTTTTCGGACAGGGGGCTGGACTGAAGCTTTCTTT. It encodes CSVFRTGGWTEAFF. Drawing the rest from reference TRBV29-1 and TRBJ1-1, the complete variable domain is SAVISQKPSRDICQRGTSLTIQCQVDSQVTMMFWYRQQPGQSLTLIATANQGSEATYESGFVIDKFPISRPNLTFSTLTVSNMSPEDSSIYLCSVFRTGGWTEAFFGQGTRLTVV.

The V gene is TRBV19, the J gene TRBJ1-5; TRBD1 aligns across 8 bases. CDR1 is LNHDA, CDR2 SQIVND, per germline (reference sequence). V was pared by 4 bases and J by 2 bases, with 4 bases of the junction left unmatched. The CDR3 length is 15 residues. The CDR3 sequence is CASSTGGSGNQPQHF. The CDR3 nucleotides read TGTGCCAGTAGTACAGGGGGCTCGGGCAATCAGCCCCAGCATTTT.

The chain joins TRBV2 to TRBJ1-4; the D is unclear. The CDR3 loop spans 13 amino acids. The germline V gene encodes CDR1 SNHLY and CDR2 FYNNEI. Trimming pared 6 bases from V and 3 bases from J, leaving 8 bases between. The CDR3: CASRRSANEKLFF. For the CDR3, the DNA is TGTGCCAGCAGGAGAAGTGCTAATGAAAAACTGTTTTTT. The whole variable domain, filled in from reference TRBV2 and TRBJ1-4, reads EPEVTQTPSHQVTQMGQEVILRCVPISNHLYFYWYRQILGQKVEFLVSFYNNEISEKSEIFDDQFSVERPDGSNFTLKIRSTKLEDSAMYFCASRRSANEKLFFGSGTQLSVL.

V usage is TRBV19 and J usage is TRBJ2-1; 7 nucleotides match TRBD2. CDR1 and CDR2 (germline): LNHDA, SQIVND (reference sequence). V shed 0 bases and J 8 bases; nucleotides not matched to a gene: 7. The CDR3 runs to 15 residues. CDR3 nucleotide sequence: TGTGCCAGTAGTATAGATCGGGGGGAAGGTGATGAGCAGTTCTTC. Translation: CASSIDRGEGDEQFF.

V is TRBV4-3 and J is TRBJ1-2, with D perhaps matching TRBD1 (6 bases). This CDR3 is built from 16 residues. From germline, CDR1 is LGHNA and CDR2 YSLEER. V was shortened by 0 bases and J by 6 bases, with 17 bases between the two germline ends. The CDR3 protein is CASSQEWAGAFDGYTF. For the CDR3, the DNA is TGCGCCAGCAGCCAAGAGTGGGCGGGGGCTTTCGATGGCTACACCTTC.

The chain has TRBV6-5 and TRBJ1-5; the match to TRBD1 covers 7 bases. V trimming: 6 bases; J trimming: 2 bases; junction bases outside the gene matches: 7. Per germline, CDR1 MNHEY and CDR2 SVGAGI. The CDR3 sequence is 15 residues long. Written as DNA, the CDR3 is TGTGCCAGCAGCACCGACAGGGTTGGCAATCAGCCCCAGCATTTT. Its translation: CASSTDRVGNQPQHF.

CDR3 coding DNA: TGTGCCAGTAGTATAGGCCTCAGGGGACCTGGGGGCAATCAGCCCCAGCATTTT. Its translation: CASSIGLRGPGGNQPQHF. The genes are TRBV19 and TRBJ1-5, with D tentatively TRBD1 (6 bases). The CDR3 runs 18 residues. The ends were cut back, 1 base at V and 2 bases at J, with 18 bases in the middle. CDR1 and CDR2 from the germline V gene are LNHDA and SQIVND (reference sequence).

The V and J genes are TRBV29-1 and TRBJ2-1; 8 bases are shared with TRBD2. Germline V gives CDR1 SQVTM, CDR2 ANQGSEA. Germline trimming cut 6 bases from V and 4 bases from J; bases unmatched to any gene: 11. CDR3 size: 15 residues. CDR3 residues: CSVRDGSGGYNEQFF. The CDR3 DNA follows: TGCAGCGTCCGGGATGGGAGCGGGGGTTACAATGAGCAGTTCTTC.

A single count supports this clone. V gene TRBV29-1 combines with J gene TRBJ2-7; TRBD1 matches 9 bases. Per germline, CDR1 SQVTM and CDR2 ANQGSEA. The CDR3 spans 13 residues. With 7 bases clipped from V and 2 bases from J, the junction kept 6 bases outside the gene matches. This CDR3 is CSAGQGITYEQYF. The CDR3 DNA sequence: TGCAGCGCTGGACAGGGGATAACCTACGAGCAGTACTTC.

The genes are TRBV7-2 and TRBJ1-1, with D unclear. The CDR3 covers 14 residues. Trimming took 0 bases from V and 0 from J, leaving 5 bases between them. CDR1 and CDR2 from the germline V gene are SGHTA and FQGNSA. In DNA form, the CDR3 reads TGTGCCAGCAGCTTAGCGAACATGAACACTGAAGCTTTCTTT. This encodes CASSLANMNTEAFF.

V is TRBV24-1 and J is TRBJ1-2; weak D call: TRBD1 (6 bases). Germline V gives CDR1 KGHDR, CDR2 SFDVKD. This CDR3 has 14 residues. Deletions cut 7 bases from V and 4 bases from J, with 15 bases between. The chain's CDR3 is CATSTADRIYGYTF. CDR3 DNA sequence: TGTGCCACCAGCACGGCCGACAGGATCTATGGCTACACCTTC.

J is TRBJ1-3 and V is TRBV9; no clear D. The V end lost 4 bases, the J end lost 0 bases, and 14 bases lay between the germline ends. The germline V gene has CDR1 SGDLS and CDR2 YYNGEE. This CDR3 region has 16 residues. The CDR3 here is CASSHLYSSSGNTIYF. The CDR3 DNA reads TGTGCCAGCAGCCACTTGTACTCAAGCTCTGGAAACACCATATATTTT.

V usage is TRBV28 and J usage is TRBJ1-1, with 7 bases lining up with TRBD1. Germline loops: CDR1 MDHEN, CDR2 SYDVKM. This CDR3 spans 15 amino acids. Losses at the gene ends were 7 bases for V and 4 bases for J; bases not matched to a gene: 12. The CDR3 sequence is CASKLTTQGTTEAFF. The CDR3 coding sequence is TGTGCCAGCAAATTAACCACACAGGGGACCACTGAAGCTTTCTTT.

The V gene is TRBV5-4, the J gene TRBJ2-7; D is ambiguous. The V and J ends lost 3 bases and 3 bases respectively, with 7 bases between them. This CDR3 has 12 amino acids. Germline CDR1 reads SGHNT; CDR2 reads YYREEE (reference sequence). CDR3 nucleotides: TGTGCCAGCAGCTCCGACTTCTACGAGCAGTACTTC. Its translation: CASSSDFYEQYF.

V and J are TRBV6-5 and TRBJ1-5; maybe TRBD1 (6 bases). Germline V lookup: CDR1 MNHEY, CDR2 SVGAGI. V shed 6 bases and J shed 3 bases, with 9 bases lying between them. The CDR3 contains 13 residues. DNA of the CDR3: TGTGCCAGCAGCCGACAGGTCAATCAGCCCCAGCATTTT. Translated, it gives CASSRQVNQPQHF.

This chain links TRBV5-1 with TRBJ2-7, with D tentatively TRBD1 (7 bases). V shed 4 bases and J shed 4 bases, with 18 bases lying between them. The CDR3 totals 15 residues. Looked up from germline, CDR1 is SGHRS and CDR2 is YFSETQ. CDR3 DNA: TGCGCCAGCAGCACGACAGGGTCGGGGGCATACGAGCAGTACTTC. It is translated as CASSTTGSGAYEQYF.

This rearrangement joins TRBV7-9 to TRBJ1-6; 7 bases fit TRBD1. The CDR3 totals 15 residues. Per germline, CDR1 SEHNR and CDR2 FQNEAQ (reference sequence). After removal of 1 base from V and 8 bases from J, the junction contained 5 bases not matched to a gene. The CDR3 is CASSLGGTVDSPLHF. As DNA, the CDR3 is TGTGCCAGCAGCTTAGGAGGGACAGTAGATTCACCCCTCCACTTT.

This sequence joins TRBV11-2 and TRBJ2-7, with D unresolved. The CDR3 totals 15 residues. Trimming cost V 1 base and J 1 base, with 11 bases left between them. Germline assignment: CDR1 SGHAT and CDR2 FQNNGV. The CDR3 here is CASSLALARSYEQYF. DNA of the CDR3: TGTGCCAGCAGCTTAGCGTTGGCCAGATCCTACGAGCAGTACTTC.